The 8 T cell receptor beta chains reported below all come from one sample, sequenced in a study of control samples from healthy donors and cancer patients. Produced via immunoSEQ multiplex PCR; TCRdb's table is partial and in-frame only. The repertoire has about 110,000 clones, around 80% of them found once; the top ten carry 6.5%. Sequenced input: blood. Every receptor here comes from a man between 18 and 35 years old in good health.

V gene TRBV19 combines with J gene TRBJ1-5; 7 bases line up with TRBD1. The CDR3 contains 14 residues. The ends lost 3 bases at V and 7 bases at J; junction bases unmatched: 6. Germline-derived CDR1 and CDR2 are LNHDA and SQIVND (reference sequence). CDR3 coding DNA: TGTGCCAGTAGTATTCAGGGGGGATCGCAGCCCCAGCATTTT. It codes for CASSIQGGSQPQHF.

This clone has at least ten counts. The J gene is TRBJ1-4, the V gene TRBV9, with TRBD1 matching over 9 bases. Germline trimming cut 3 bases from V and 5 bases from J; bases unmatched to any gene: 5. The CDR3 extends over 15 amino acids. Germline CDR1 is SGDLS and CDR2 is YYNGEE. The CDR3 loop is CASSAGTGNNEKLFF. The CDR3 region has the DNA TGTGCCAGCAGCGCTGGGACAGGGAACAATGAAAAACTGTTTTTT.

CDR3 nucleotides: TGTGCCAGCAGCACTGGGACTAGCGGGGGGCGCGAGACCCAGTACTTC. Protein sequence: CASSTGTSGGRETQYF. J is TRBJ2-5 and V is TRBV7-6, with TRBD2 matching 15 bases. The V gene's germline CDR1 is SGHVS and CDR2 FNYEAQ. The CDR3 contains 16 residues. The V segment lost 5 bases and the J segment 5 bases; nucleotides outside the gene matches: 6.

DNA of the CDR3: TGTGCTAGTGCCCTTGGATCGGGAGGCTACACCTTC. This translates into CASALGSGGYTF. The genes are TRBV12-5 and TRBJ1-2; D call uncertain. The CDR3 has 12 amino acids. Trimming left V 7 bases short and J 8 bases short, with 14 bases between. Germline V gene data show CDR1 as LGHNT and CDR2 as FRNRAP.

This rearrangement joins TRBV7-2 to TRBJ2-5; 7 bases match TRBD1. The J segment lost 5 bases and the V segment lost 5 bases, leaving 14 bases of the junction unmatched. Looked up from germline, CDR1 is SGHTA and CDR2 is FQGNSA. The CDR3 length is 16 residues. The CDR3 sequence: CASSPPYRGREETQYF. CDR3 DNA: TGTGCCAGCAGCCCGCCGTATAGGGGGCGAGAGGAGACCCAGTACTTC.

The chain links TRBV10-3 to TRBJ2-3; 11 nucleotides match TRBD2. The V gene's germline CDR1 is ENHRY and CDR2 SYGVKD. The V segment lost 2 bases and the J segment 2 bases; nucleotides outside the gene matches: 6. CDR3 length equals 17 residues. This chain's CDR3 is CAISETSGGPSTDTQYF. CDR3 nucleotides: TGTGCCATCAGTGAGACTAGCGGGGGACCTTCCACAGATACGCAGTATTTT.

The V call is TRBV30, the J call TRBJ2-7; D possibly uses TRBD1 or TRBD2 (5 bases each). Trimming left V 4 bases short and J 7 bases short, with 8 bases between. Per the germline V gene, CDR1 is GTSNPN and CDR2 is SVGIG (reference sequence). This CDR3 is built from 10 residues. CDR3 residues: CAWNGAEQYF. DNA of the CDR3: TGTGCCTGGAACGGGGCAGAGCAGTACTTC.

The V and J genes are TRBV7-2 and TRBJ2-5, with D possibly being TRBD2 (5 bases). The CDR3 loop spans 12 amino acids. Germline V lookup: CDR1 SGHTA, CDR2 FQGNSA. The V end was cut by 5 bases, the J end by 5 bases, with 9 bases between. This CDR3 reads CASSPWRETQYF. The CDR3, as DNA: TGTGCCAGCAGCCCCTGGAGGGAGACCCAGTACTTC.